The text below deals with one T cell receptor beta chain. Antigen unknown. TCRdb's copy holds only in-frame clones and misses some; the assay was immunoSEQ multiplex PCR. The sample shows more than 85,000 clones, over 60% of them seen only once. The sample belongs to a study of cytotoxic CD8 clonotypes in ibrutinib-treated CLL. Whole-study findings and limits: At ibrutinib response, clonality increased, and at progression it declined back toward baseline.

The CDR3 loop spans 14 amino acids. The germline V gene has CDR1 SGHNT and CDR2 YENEEA. The V end was cut by 1 base, the J end by 4 bases, with 10 bases between. The receptor was derived from a human donor with chronic lymphocytic leukemia. Material: PBMCs, obtained after 24 months of ibrutinib treatment. The chain is built from TRBV11-3 and TRBJ1-1, with TRBD1 as a possible D gene (6 bases). The CDR3 protein is CASSLGGGATEAFF. CDR3 nucleotides: TGTGCCAGCAGCTTAGGAGGGGGGGCCACTGAAGCTTTCTTT.